This T cell receptor beta chain is drawn from a study of T cell responses to AZD1222 COVID-19 vaccine. The study's findings and limits: Only a handful of individuals given AZD1222 were seropositive at baseline. Vaccine-associated CD4 TCRs ranged over spike, dominating at 160-218 and 743-854. Most donors were white British, females outnumbered males, and clonal diversity was possibly underestimated. Close to half of all spike-specific TCRs reportedly target regions of the variants that are unmutated.

Points on this clone: Its matching antigen is unknown.

The CDR3 spans 16 residues. Germline CDR1 reads MGHRA; CDR2 reads YSYEKL. Unmatched junction bases numbered 11, after V lost 6 bases and J lost 7 bases. Profiled with immunoSEQ multiplex PCR; TCRdb holds only in-frame clones, not every one. Of some 49,000 clones listed, around three quarters were seen once; the top ten hold 6.6%. This chain uses TRBV4-1 with TRBJ2-5, with TRBD2 matching over 13 bases. The receptor was isolated from an adult in good health. The sequenced sample was peripheral blood, obtained on day 0 of AZD1222 vaccination. The CDR3 coding sequence is TGCGCCAGCAGGCCCTCGGGACTAGCGGGGCCATGGACCCAGTACTTC. Protein product: CASRPSGLAGPWTQYF.